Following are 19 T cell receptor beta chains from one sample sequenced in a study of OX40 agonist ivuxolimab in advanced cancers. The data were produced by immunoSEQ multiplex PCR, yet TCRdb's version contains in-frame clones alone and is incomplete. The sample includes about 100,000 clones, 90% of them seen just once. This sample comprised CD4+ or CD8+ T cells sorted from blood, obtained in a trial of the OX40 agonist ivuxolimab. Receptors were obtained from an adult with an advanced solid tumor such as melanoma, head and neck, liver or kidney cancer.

CDR3 bases: TGCGCCAGCAGCCCAGACATAGGTCAAGAGACCCAGTACTTC. Protein product: CASSPDIGQETQYF. The chain has TRBV5-1 and TRBJ2-5; D ambiguous. Trimming took 4 bases from V and 2 from J, leaving 12 bases between them. Germline CDR1 SGHRS, CDR2 YFSETQ. The CDR3 has 14 amino acids.

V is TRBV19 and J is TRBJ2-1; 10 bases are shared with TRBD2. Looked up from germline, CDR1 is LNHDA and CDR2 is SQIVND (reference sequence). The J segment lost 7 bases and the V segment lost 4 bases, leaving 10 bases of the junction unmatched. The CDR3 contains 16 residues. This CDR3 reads CASSTPSSGSGNEQFF. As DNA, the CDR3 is TGTGCCAGTAGTACCCCCTCTAGCGGGAGTGGGAATGAGCAGTTCTTC.

The CDR3 DNA is TGTGCCAGCAGCTTAAAGGGACTAGCGGGCTACGAGCAGTACTTC. Protein product: CASSLKGLAGYEQYF. The chain links TRBV7-2 to TRBJ2-7; 12 bases agree with TRBD2. Looked up from germline, CDR1 is SGHTA and CDR2 is FQGNSA. V was pared by 2 bases and J by 3 bases, with 2 bases of the junction left unmatched. This CDR3 contains 15 residues.

The CDR3 DNA reads as TGTGCCACCCGGAGGGGGGGCGTCGACGAGCAGTACTTC. It specifies CATRRGGVDEQYF. V and J are TRBV2 and TRBJ2-7, with D possibly TRBD2 on 7 matching bases. The CDR3 has 13 residues. Germline loops: CDR1 SNHLY, CDR2 FYNNEI. Trimming pared 10 bases from V and 5 bases from J, leaving 18 bases between.

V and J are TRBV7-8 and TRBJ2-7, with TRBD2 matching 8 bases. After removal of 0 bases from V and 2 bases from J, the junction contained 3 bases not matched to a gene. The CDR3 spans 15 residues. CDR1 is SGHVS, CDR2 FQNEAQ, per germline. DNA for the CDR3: TGTGCCAGCAGCTTAGCGCTAGCGGGTGCCTACGAGCAGTACTTC. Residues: CASSLALAGAYEQYF. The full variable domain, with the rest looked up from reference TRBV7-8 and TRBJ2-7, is GAGVSQSPRYKVAKRGQDVALRCDPISGHVSLFWYQQALGQGPEFLTYFQNEAQLDKSGLPSDRFFAERPEGSVSTLKIQRTQQEDSAVYLCASSLALAGAYEQYFGPGTRLTVT.

The CDR3 DNA follows: TGTGCCAGCAGCACCTCTGGTGGGAGCTTTATAGAGCAGTACTTC. Encoded protein: CASSTSGGSFIEQYF. This rearrangement joins TRBV11-2 to TRBJ2-7; possibly TRBD2 for D (5 bases). V was trimmed by 5 bases and J by 7 bases, leaving 21 bases between them. Per the germline V gene, CDR1 is SGHAT and CDR2 is FQNNGV. The CDR3 length is 15 residues.

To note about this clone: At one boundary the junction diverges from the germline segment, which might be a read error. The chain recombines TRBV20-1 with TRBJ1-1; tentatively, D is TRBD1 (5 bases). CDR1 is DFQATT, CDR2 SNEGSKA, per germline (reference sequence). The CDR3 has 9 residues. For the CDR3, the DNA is TGCAGTGTTAGACAGGAAGCTTTCTTT. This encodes CSVRQEAFF.

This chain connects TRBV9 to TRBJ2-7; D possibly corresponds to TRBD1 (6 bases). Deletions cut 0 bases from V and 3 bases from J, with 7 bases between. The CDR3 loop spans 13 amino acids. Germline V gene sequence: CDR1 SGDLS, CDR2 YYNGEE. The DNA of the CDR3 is TGTGCCAGCAGCGTAGCAGGGGACTACGAGCAGTACTTC. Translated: CASSVAGDYEQYF.

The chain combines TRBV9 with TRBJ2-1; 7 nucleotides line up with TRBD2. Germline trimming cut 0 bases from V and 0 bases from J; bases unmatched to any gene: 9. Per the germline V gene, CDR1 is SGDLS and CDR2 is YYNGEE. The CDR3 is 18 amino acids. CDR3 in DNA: TGTGCCAGCAGCGTAGGACCGGAGGGCGGGAGCTCCTACAATGAGCAGTTCTTC. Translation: CASSVGPEGGSSYNEQFF.

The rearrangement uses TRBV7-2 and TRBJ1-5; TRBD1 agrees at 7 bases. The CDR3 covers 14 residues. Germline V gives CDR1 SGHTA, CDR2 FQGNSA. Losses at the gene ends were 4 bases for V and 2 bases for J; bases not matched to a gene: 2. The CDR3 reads CASSSGQGNQPQHF. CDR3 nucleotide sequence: TGTGCCAGCAGCTCCGGACAGGGCAATCAGCCCCAGCATTTT.

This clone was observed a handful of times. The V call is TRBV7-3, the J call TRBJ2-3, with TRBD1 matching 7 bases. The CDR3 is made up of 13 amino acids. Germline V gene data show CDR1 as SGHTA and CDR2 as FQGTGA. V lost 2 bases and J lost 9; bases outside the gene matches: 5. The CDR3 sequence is CASSLLGDRTQYF. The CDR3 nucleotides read TGTGCCAGCAGCTTATTAGGGGACAGAACGCAGTATTTT. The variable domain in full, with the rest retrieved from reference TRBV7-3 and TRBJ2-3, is GAGVSQTPSNKVTEKGKYVELRCDPISGHTALYWYRQSLGQGPEFLIYFQGTGAADDSGLPNDRFFAVRPEGSVSTLKIQRTERGDSAVYLCASSLLGDRTQYFGPGTRLTVL.

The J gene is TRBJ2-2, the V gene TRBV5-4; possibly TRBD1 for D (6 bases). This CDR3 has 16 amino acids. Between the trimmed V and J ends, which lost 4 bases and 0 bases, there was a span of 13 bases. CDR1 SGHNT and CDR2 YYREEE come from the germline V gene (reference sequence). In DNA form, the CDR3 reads TGTGCCAGCAGCGTCCCAGGGGACCCGAACACCGGGGAGCTGTTTTTT. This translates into CASSVPGDPNTGELFF. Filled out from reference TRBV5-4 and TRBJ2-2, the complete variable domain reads ETGVTQSPTHLIKTRGQQVTLRCSSQSGHNTVSWYQQALGQGPQFIFQYYREEENGRGNFPPRFSGLQFPNYSSELNVNALELDDSALYLCASSVPGDPNTGELFFGEGSRLTVL.

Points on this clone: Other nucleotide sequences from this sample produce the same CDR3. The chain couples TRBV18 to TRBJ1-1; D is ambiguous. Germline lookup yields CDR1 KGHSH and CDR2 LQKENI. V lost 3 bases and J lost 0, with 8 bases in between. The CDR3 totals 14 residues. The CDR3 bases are TGTGCCAGCTCACCGGCGGGATTGAACACTGAAGCTTTCTTT. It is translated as CASSPAGLNTEAFF.

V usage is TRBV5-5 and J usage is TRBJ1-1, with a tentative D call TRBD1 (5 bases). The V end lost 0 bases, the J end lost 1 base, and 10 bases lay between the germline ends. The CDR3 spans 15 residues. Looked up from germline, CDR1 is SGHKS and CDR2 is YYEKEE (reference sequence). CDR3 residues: CASSLGGRANTEAFF. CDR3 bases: TGTGCCAGCAGCTTGGGGGGCAGGGCGAACACTGAAGCTTTCTTT.

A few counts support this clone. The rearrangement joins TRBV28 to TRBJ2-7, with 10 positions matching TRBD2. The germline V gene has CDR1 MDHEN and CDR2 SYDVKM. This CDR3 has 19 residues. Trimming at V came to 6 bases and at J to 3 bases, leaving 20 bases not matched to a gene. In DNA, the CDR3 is TGTGCCAGCAGGGCTGGGGAGCGGACTTGGACTAGCGGATACTACGAGCAGTACTTC. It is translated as CASRAGERTWTSGYYEQYF.

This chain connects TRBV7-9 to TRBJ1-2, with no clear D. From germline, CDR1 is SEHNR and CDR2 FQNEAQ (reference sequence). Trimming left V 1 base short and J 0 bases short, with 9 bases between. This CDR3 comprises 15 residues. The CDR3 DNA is TGTGCCAGCAGCTTAGAGGTCAGGACTAACTATGGCTACACCTTC. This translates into CASSLEVRTNYGYTF.

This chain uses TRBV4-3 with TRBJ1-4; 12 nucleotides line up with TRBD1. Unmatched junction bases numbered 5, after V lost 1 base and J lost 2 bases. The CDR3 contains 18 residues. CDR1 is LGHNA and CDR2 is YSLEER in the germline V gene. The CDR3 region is CASSQGGQGARTNEKLFF. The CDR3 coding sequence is TGCGCCAGCAGCCAAGGGGGACAGGGGGCGCGGACTAATGAAAAACTGTTTTTT.

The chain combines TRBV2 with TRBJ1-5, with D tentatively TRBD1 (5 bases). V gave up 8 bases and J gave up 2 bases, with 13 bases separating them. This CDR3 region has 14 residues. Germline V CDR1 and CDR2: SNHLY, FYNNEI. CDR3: CASGAAHGNQPQHF. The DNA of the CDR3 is TGTGCCAGCGGGGCGGCTCATGGCAATCAGCCCCAGCATTTT.

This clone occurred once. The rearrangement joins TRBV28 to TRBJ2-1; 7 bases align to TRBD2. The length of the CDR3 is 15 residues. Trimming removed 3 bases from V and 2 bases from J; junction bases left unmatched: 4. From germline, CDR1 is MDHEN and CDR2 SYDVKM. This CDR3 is CASSFRGRPYNEQFF. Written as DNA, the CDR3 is TGTGCCAGCAGTTTTCGCGGGAGACCCTACAATGAGCAGTTCTTC.